Many counts were recorded for the clone carrying this TCR beta chain. The data originate from a study of T cells in Graves' hyperthyroidism and ophthalmopathy. The investigators amplified TCR beta CDR3 regions from RNA transcripts. The TCR CDR3 was amplified in a first-round RT-PCR using the HTBI primer set. MiXCR was run by TCRdb on the multiplex PCR reads, yielding one entry per CDR3 protein. There are 600,000 to 700,000 distinct CDR3 sequences in the sample; approximately 15% occur only once, and about 3.9% lies in the top ten. The authors took PBMCs from 9.5 to 10 ml fresh peripheral blood. This CDR3 spans 13 amino acids. The V gene's germline CDR1 is MNHEY and CDR2 SVGAGI. Deletions cut 7 bases from V and 3 bases from J, with 13 bases between.

Sequencing used blood. The chain has TRBV6-5 and TRBJ2-7; a weak D match, TRBD2 (6 bases). The TCR sequence derives from a middle-aged woman with Graves' ophthalmopathy. The CDR3 region has the DNA TGTGCCAGCACGTCACTAGCTTACTACGAGCAGTACTTC. It translates to CASTSLAYYEQYF.